This T cell receptor beta chain stems from a study of OX40 agonist ivuxolimab in advanced cancers. For the study in its entirety: Ivuxolimab was an agonistic, fully human IgG2 monoclonal antibody directed against OX40 (CD134), a costimulatory receptor. Intravenous ivuxolimab was administered to patients every 2 weeks at six dose levels: 0.01, 0.1, 0.3, 1.5, 3 and 10 mg/kg. Of the 50 or so patients in dose escalation, about 20 had hepatocellular carcinoma, some 15 had melanoma, 9 had renal cell carcinoma and 9 had head and neck cancer. In the dose-escalation cohort, nearly 85% of patients were male, and the mean age was around 60 years with a range of about 20 to 80. Patients were allowed to have had prior anti-PD-1, anti-PD-L1 or anti-CTLA-4 therapy, and roughly two fifths of the dose-escalation patients had been treated with checkpoint inhibitors. Partial responses were achieved by three dose-escalation patients, of whom one had hepatocellular carcinoma and two had cutaneous melanoma. The point of sequencing TCRbeta in the periphery was to test whether ivuxolimab changed TCR sequence diversity and drove clonal T-cell expansion. The monotherapy dose-escalation portion (N ≈ 57 patients) of the phase I ivuxolimab trial is reported in the paper. Here is what the overall study found, with its caveats: In the 0.1-3.0 mg/kg groups, partial responders were among the patients with the lowest normalized peripheral clonal expansion, particularly in CD8+ T cells. Low levels of normalized T-cell clonal expansion were also seen in some patients who did not respond. After ivuxolimab, CD8+ T cells had more expanded clones than CD4+ T cells on average. At doses of 0.1 to 3.0 mg/kg, clonal expansion of both CD4+ and CD8+ blood T cells was observed from baseline to week 6. Antigen specificity was not determined for the clonally expanded peripheral T cells.

To sequence the TCRbeta CDR3 region, genomic DNA was isolated from the sorted cells. The immunoSEQ Assay was used for sequencing of TCRbeta CDR3 regions. Drawn from immuneACCESS, this table holds only the in-frame rearrangements with V and J called that TCRdb kept. Clones are partly lost; checked studies trace under half to an unresolved V gene and leave the rest unexplained. Present in this sample are about 84,000 clones, roughly 84% of which were seen just once. Around 2.7% of the sample rests with the top ten. Patients with a history of autoimmune disease or receiving systemic immunosuppression were excluded from the trial. Peripheral blood for TCR sequencing was collected from all dose cohorts at baseline, on cycle 4 day 1, and on cycle 7 day 1. Samples were obtained from an open-label, multicenter, first-in-human phase I dose-escalation trial of ivuxolimab. Adults with locally advanced or metastatic melanoma, renal cell carcinoma, hepatocellular carcinoma or head and neck squamous cell carcinoma were enrolled in the trial. CD4+ and CD8+ T cells were sorted separately from peripheral blood before TCR sequencing.

Points on this clone: Its cognate antigen has yet to be identified. Base-call qualities are not available, and no considerably larger clone is one nucleotide away.

Reading the germline V gene gives CDR1 SGHRS and CDR2 YFSETQ. Germline trimming amounts to 4 bases on V and 0 bases on J, with 9 as the count of junction bases outside the gene matches. The CDR3 goes from the cysteine to the phenylalanine over 18 residues. The read is trimmed to its CDR3 DNA, 54 bases read in frame from base 1. The sequence was obtained from an adult with an advanced solid tumor such as melanoma, head and neck, liver or kidney cancer. The V and J segments used are TRBV5-1 and TRBJ2-3; TRBD2 agrees with 12 junctional bases. The material was CD4+ or CD8+ T cells sorted from blood, obtained in a trial of the OX40 agonist ivuxolimab. In nucleotides, the sequence is TGCGCCAGCAGCCCGGGACTAGCGGGTCGTCCTAGCACAGATACGCAGTATTTT. Its translation reads: CASSPGLAGRPSTDTQYF.